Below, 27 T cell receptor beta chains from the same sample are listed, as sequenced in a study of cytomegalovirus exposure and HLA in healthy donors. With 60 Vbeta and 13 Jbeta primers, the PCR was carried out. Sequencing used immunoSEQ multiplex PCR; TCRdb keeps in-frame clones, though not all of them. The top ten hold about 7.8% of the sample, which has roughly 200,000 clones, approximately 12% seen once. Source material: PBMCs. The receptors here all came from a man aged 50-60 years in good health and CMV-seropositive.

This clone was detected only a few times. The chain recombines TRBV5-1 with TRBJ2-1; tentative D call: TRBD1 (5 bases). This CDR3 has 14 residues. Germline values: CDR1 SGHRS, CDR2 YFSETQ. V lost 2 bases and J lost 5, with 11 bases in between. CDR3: CASSLNSGNNEQFF. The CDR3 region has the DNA TGCGCCAGCAGCTTAAATTCAGGGAACAATGAGCAGTTCTTC.

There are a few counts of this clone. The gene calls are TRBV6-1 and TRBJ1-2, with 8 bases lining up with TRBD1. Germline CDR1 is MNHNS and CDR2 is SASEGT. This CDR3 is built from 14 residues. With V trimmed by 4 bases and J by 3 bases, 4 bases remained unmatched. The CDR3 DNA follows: TGTGCCAGCAGTGGGACAGGGTTTGACTATGGCTACACCTTC. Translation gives CASSGTGFDYGYTF.

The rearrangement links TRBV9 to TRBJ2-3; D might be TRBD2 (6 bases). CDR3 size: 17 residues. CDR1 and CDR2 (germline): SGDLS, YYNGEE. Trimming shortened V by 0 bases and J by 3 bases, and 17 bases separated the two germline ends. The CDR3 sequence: CASSVVSGGGSTDTQYF. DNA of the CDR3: TGTGCCAGCAGCGTAGTGTCTGGTGGGGGGTCAACAGATACGCAGTATTTT.

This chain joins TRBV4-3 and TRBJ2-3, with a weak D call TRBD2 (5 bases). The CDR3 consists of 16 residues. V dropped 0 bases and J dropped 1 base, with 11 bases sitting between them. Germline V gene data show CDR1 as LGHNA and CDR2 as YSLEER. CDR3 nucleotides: TGCGCCAGCAGCCAAGAGGTGGGAGTCGGCACAGATACGCAGTATTTT. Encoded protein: CASSQEVGVGTDTQYF.

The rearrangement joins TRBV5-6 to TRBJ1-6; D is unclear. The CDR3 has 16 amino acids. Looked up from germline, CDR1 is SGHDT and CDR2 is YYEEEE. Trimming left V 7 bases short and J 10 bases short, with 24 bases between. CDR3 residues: CASAARHGISGSPLHF. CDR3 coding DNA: TGTGCCAGCGCAGCCCGACATGGGATAAGCGGATCACCCCTCCACTTT. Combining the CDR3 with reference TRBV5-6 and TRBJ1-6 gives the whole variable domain DAGVTQSPTHLIKTRGQQVTLRCSPKSGHDTVSWYQQALGQGPQFIFQYYEEEERQRGNFPDRFSGHQFPNYSSELNVNALLLGDSALYLCASAARHGISGSPLHFGNGTRLTVT.

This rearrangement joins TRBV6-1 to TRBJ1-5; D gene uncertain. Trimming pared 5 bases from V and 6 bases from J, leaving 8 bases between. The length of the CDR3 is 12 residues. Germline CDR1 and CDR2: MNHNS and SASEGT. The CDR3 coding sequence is TGTGCCAGCAGTTATCCTTCTCAGCCCCAGCATTTT. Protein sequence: CASSYPSQPQHF.

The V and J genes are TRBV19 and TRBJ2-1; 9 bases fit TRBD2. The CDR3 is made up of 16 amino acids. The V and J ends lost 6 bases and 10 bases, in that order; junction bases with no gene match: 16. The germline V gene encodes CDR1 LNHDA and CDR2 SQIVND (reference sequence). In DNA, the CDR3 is TGTGCCAGTAGACCTACAGCAATGCGGGGGGGCCGAGAGCAGTTCTTC. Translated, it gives CASRPTAMRGGREQFF.

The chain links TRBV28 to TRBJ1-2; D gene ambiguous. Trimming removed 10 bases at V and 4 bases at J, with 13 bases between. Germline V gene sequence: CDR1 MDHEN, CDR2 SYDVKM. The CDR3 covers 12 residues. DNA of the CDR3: TGTGCCATCAATACTGCCCCCTATGGCTACACCTTC. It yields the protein CAINTAPYGYTF.

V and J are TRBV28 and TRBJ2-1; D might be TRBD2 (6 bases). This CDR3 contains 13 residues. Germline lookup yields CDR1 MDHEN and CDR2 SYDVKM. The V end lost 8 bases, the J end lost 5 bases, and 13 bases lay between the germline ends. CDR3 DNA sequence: TGTGCCAGCGGCTGGGGGGAGCACAATGAGCAGTTCTTC. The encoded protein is CASGWGEHNEQFF.

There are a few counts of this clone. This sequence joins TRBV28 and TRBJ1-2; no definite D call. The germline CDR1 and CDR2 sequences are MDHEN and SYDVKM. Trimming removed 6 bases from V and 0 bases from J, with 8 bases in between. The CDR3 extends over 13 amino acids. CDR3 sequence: CASRGIANYGYTF. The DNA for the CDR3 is TGTGCCAGCAGGGGCATAGCTAACTATGGCTACACCTTC.

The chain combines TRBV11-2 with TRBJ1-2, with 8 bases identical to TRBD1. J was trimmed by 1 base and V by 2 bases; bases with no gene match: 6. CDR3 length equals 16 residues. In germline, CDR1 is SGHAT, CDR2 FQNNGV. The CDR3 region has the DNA TGTGCCAGCAGCTTATACTACAGGGGGGATAACTATGGCTACACCTTC. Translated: CASSLYYRGDNYGYTF.

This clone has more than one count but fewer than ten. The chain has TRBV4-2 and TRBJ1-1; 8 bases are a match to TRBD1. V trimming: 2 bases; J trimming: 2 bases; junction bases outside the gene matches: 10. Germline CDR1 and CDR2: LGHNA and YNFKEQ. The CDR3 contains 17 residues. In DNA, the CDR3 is TGTGCCAGCAGCCAATCCTTCCGGGACAGGCTTAACACTGAAGCTTTCTTT. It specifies CASSQSFRDRLNTEAFF.

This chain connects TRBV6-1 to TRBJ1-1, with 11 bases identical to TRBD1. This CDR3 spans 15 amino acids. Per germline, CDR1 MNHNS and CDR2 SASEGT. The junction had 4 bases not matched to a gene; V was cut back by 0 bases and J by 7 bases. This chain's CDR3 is CASSEAGTGGFEAFF. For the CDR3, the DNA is TGTGCCAGCAGTGAAGCCGGGACAGGGGGTTTTGAAGCTTTCTTT.

Here the CDR3 reads CASRTNRDTRFGSIGYTF. CDR3 sequence (DNA): TGTGCCAGCAGGACGAACCGGGACACACGCTTCGGCTCTATCGGCTACACCTTC. The chain employs TRBV21-1 and TRBJ1-2; the D call in the table, TRBD1, was not verified against the DNA. TRBV21-1 is a recognized pseudogene. There are 18 residues in the CDR3.

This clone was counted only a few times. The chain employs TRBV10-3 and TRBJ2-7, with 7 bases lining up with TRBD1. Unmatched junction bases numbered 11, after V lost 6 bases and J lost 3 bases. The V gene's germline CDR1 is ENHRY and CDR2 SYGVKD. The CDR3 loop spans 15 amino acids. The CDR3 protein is CAISEGATPFYEQYV. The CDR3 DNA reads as TGTGCCATCAGCGAGGGGGCGACACCCTTCTACGAGCAGTACGTC.

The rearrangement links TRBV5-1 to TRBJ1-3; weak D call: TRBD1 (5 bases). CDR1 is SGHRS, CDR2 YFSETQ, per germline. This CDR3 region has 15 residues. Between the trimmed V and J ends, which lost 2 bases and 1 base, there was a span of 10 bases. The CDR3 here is CASSFQGSSGNTIYF. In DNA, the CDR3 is TGCGCCAGCAGCTTCCAGGGTTCTTCTGGAAACACCATATATTTT.

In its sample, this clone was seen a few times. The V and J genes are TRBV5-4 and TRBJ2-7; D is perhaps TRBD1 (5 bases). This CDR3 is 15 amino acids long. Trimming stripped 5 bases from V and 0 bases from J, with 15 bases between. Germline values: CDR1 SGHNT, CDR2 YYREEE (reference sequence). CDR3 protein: CASSTATDVSYEQYF. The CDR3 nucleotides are TGTGCCAGCAGTACGGCGACAGACGTCTCCTACGAGCAGTACTTC.

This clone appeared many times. CDR3 protein: CASSPEAGTEAFF. The CDR3 coding sequence is TGTGCCAGCTCACCGGAAGCAGGGACTGAAGCTTTCTTT. The V gene is TRBV18, the J gene TRBJ1-1; TRBD1 might be the D (5 bases). V was clipped by 3 bases and J by 5 bases, with 10 bases between them. CDR1 is KGHSH and CDR2 is LQKENI in the germline V gene. CDR3 length: 13 residues.

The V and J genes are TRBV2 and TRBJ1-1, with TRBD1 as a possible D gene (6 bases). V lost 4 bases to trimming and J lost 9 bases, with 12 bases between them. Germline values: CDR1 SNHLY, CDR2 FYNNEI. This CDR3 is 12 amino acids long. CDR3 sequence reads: CASSVRTVQAFF. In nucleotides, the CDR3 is TGTGCCAGCAGTGTTAGGACAGTTCAAGCTTTCTTT.

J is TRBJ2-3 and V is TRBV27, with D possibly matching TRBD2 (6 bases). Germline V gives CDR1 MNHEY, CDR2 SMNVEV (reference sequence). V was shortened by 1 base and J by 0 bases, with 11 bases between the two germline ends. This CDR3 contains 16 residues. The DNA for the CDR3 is TGTGCCAGCAGTTTATTGGGGGGATCTAGCACAGATACGCAGTATTTT. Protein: CASSLLGGSSTDTQYF.

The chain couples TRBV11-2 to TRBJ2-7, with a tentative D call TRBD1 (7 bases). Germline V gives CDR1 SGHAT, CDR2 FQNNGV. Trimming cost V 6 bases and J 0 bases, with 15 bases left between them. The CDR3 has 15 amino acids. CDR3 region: CASSQGGLSSYEQYF. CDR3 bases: TGTGCCAGCAGTCAGGGGGGCCTTAGCTCCTACGAGCAGTACTTC.

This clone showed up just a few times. Written as DNA, the CDR3 is TGTGCCACCCTCCCCCCGGGACAGGAGGGGACCGGGGAGCTGTTTTTT. This gives the protein CATLPPGQEGTGELFF. The V gene is TRBV7-8, the J gene TRBJ2-2; TRBD1 matches 8 bases. The CDR3 consists of 16 residues. Germline trimming cut 10 bases from V and 5 bases from J; bases unmatched to any gene: 15. CDR1 is SGHVS, CDR2 FQNEAQ, per germline.

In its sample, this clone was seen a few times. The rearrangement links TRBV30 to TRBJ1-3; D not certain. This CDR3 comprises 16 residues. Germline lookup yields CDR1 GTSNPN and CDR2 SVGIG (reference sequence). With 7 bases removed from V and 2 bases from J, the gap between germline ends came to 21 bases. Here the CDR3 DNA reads TGTGCCTTACATAAATTGGGGTTGACTACTGGAAACACCATATATTTT. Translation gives CALHKLGLTTGNTIYF.

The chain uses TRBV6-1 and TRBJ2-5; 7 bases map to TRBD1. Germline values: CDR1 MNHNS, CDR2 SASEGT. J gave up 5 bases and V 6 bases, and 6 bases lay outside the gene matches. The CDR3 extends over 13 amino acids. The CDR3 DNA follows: TGTGCCAGCAGCCTCGACAGGGCTGAGACCCAGTACTTC. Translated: CASSLDRAETQYF.

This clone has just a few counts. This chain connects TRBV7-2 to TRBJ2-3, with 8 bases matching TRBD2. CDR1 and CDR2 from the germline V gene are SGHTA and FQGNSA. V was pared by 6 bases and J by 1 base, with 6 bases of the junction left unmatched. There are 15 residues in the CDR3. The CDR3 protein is CASSSRGGGTDTQYF. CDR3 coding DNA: TGTGCCAGCAGTTCCCGGGGGGGCGGCACAGATACGCAGTATTTT.

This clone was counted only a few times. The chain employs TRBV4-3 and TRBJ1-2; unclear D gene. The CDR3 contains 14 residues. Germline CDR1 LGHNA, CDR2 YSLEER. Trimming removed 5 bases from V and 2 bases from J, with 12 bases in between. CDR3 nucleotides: TGCGCCAGCAGCAATGGACTGGGAAACTATGGCTACACCTTC. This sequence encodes CASSNGLGNYGYTF.

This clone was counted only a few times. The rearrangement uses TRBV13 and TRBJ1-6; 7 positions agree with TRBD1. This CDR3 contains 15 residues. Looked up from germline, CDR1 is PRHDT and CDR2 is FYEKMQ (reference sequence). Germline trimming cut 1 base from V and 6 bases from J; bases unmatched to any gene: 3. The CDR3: CASSLAGGANSPLHF. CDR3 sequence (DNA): TGTGCCAGCAGCTTAGCAGGGGGAGCTAATTCACCCCTCCACTTT.